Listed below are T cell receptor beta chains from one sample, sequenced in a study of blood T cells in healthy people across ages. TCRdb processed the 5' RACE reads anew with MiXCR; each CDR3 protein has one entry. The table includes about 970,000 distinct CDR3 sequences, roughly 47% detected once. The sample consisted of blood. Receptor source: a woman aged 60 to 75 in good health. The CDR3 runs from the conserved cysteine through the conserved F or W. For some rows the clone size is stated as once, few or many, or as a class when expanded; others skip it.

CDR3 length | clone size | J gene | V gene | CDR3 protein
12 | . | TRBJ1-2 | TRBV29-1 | CSAAGTDYGYTF
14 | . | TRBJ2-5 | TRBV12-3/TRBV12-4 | CASSLWQGAETQYF
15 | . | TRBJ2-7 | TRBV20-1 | CSATTAGGSSYEQYF
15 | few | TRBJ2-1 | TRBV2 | CASSEIGFRGDEQFF
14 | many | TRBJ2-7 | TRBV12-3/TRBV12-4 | CASSLLSNSYEQYF
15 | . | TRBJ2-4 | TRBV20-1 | CSASSSGGSKNIQYF
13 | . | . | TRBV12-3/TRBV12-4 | CASSQRSYNEQYF
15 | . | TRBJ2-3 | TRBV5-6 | CASSLVSGYTDTQYF
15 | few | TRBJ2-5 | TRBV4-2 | CASSQYSGRGETQYF
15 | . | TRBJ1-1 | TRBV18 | CASSPEPTGGTEAFF
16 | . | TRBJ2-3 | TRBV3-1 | CASSQSQGFSADTQYF
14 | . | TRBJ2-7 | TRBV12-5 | CASGLGDGWNEQYF
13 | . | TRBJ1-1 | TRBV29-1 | CSANRGMNTEAFF
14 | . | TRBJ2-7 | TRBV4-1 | CASSQDYIREAQYF
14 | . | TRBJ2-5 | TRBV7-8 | CASSLDSRKTGQYF
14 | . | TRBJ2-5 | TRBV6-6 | CASSYLGREETQYF
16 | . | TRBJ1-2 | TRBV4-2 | CASSQVPTAFNYGYTF
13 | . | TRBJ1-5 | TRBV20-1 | CSASGTAKVAQHF
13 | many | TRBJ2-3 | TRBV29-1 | CSVDGRAPDTQYF
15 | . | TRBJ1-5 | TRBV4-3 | CASSQGVYSNQPQHF
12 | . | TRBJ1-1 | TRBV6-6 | CASSYSPAEAFF
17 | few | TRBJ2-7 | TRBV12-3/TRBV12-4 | CASSHAGTSGIVNEQYF
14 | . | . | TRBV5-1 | CASSLAQREGEQYF
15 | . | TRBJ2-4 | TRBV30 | CAWSLGGMYKNIQYF
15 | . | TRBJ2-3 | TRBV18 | CASSDSDSYTDTQYF
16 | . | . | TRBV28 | CASSASGGAIIYEQYF
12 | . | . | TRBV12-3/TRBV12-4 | CASSLGEYIQYF
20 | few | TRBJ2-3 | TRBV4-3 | CASSPPGQAGGSPSTDTQYF
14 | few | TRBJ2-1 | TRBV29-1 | CSVLGLRTYNEQFF
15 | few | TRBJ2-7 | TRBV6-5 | CASMGGLDSSYEQYF
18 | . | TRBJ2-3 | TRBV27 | CASSGGLAGGGSTDTQYF
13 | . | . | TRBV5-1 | CASNPGSSDEQYF
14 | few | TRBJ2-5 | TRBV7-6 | CASSLTNRGETQYF
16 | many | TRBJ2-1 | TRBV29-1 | CSGTTRLAGDYNEQFF
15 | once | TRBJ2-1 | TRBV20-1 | CSASGPSGRGNEQFF
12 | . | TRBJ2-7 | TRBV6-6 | CASSTSAAEQYF
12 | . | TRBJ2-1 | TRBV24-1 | CAISDRDNEQFF
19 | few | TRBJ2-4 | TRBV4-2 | CASSQGTSGFGLAKNIQYF
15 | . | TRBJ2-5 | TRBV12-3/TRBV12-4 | CASSETSGRRETQYF
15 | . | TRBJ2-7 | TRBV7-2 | CATSPRTGVIYEQYF
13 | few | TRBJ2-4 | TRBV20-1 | CSAQTSAKNIQYF
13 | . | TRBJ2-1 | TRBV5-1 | CASSFGAWDEQFF
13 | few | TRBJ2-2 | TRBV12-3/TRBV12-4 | CASRLRPFGELFF
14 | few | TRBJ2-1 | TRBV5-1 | CASSWTSGSNEQFF
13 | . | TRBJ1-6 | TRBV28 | CASTSKYNSPLHF
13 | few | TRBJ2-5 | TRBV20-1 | CSAPGRASETQYF
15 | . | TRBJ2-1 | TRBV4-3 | CASSQEQGRNNEQFF
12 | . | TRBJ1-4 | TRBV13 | CASSLRVGKLFF
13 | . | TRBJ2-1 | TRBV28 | CASRQNGIREQFF
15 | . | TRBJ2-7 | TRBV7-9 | CASSLVLAGVHEQYF
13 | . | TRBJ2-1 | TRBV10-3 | CAISGDSYNEQFF
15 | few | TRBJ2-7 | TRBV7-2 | CASSLGQGVFHEQYF
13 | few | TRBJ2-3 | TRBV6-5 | CASSGESPDTQYF
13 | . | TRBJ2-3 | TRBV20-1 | CSARIPREDTQYF
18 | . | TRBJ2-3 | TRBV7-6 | CASSLGNIAGGPRDTQYF